A few counts support the clone carrying this TCR beta chain. Original processing notes: Scientists estimated how many nucleated cells there were by amplifying reference gene primers. Measured with immunoSEQ multiplex PCR; TCRdb has only the in-frame clones, and not every one. V, J and clone size are taken as reported in that table, and D and trimming were inferred from the DNA itself. The sample includes about 170,000 clones, approximately 90% seen only once; the top ten take 5.5% to 8.5%. This entry is derived from a study of blood T cell repertoires in COVID-19. Study background: The origin of the acute and convalescent COVID-19 samples was the United States, Italy and Spain. The analysed material was cDNA or gDNA that came from T cells, B-cell-depleted T cells, or PBMCs.

Germline V lookup: CDR1 SGHTA, CDR2 FQGNSA. The CDR3 is made up of 14 amino acids. Trimming removed 2 bases at V and 3 bases at J, with 8 bases between. The sample consisted of peripheral blood. The J gene is TRBJ1-5, the V gene TRBV7-2; no clear D. This TCR was recovered from a woman older than 75 in a cohort sampled during active or convalescent COVID-19. The CDR3 DNA follows: TGTGCCAGCAGCTTAACGTCAGACAATCAGCCCCAGCATTTT. It specifies CASSLTSDNQPQHF. Variable domain in full (rest from reference TRBV7-2 and TRBJ1-5): GAGVSQSPSNKVTEKGKDVELRCDPISGHTALYWYRQSLGQGLEFLIYFQGNSAPDKSGLPSDRFSAERTGGSVSTLTIQRTQQEDSAVYLCASSLTSDNQPQHFGDGTRLSIL.